The clone carrying this T cell receptor beta chain occurred a few times. The antigen is unknown. At the Johns Hopkins FTIC core, DNA taken from cultured CD4+ T cells was sequenced by way of the Oncomine TCR Beta short-read assay. Cultured CD4+ T cells yielded the extracted genomic DNA. TCRdb used MiXCR to reprocess the PCR reads, holding one entry per CDR3 protein. The table records about 14,000 distinct CDR3 sequences, around 40% of them present only once. The sample comes from a study of vaccination and CD4 T cells after COVID-19. General study findings and limits: Post-vaccination reactive clonotypes (median roughly 37) did not differ significantly from post-infection (approximately 20).

Indicated treatment: approximately nine-day PBMC culture with coronavirus spike peptide pools or control peptides (ViraFEST assay). Antigen-specific T cell expansion with peptide pools preceded TCR sequencing in the ViraFEST approach. Cultures got half-medium changes with IL-2 on days 3 and 7. The CDR3 sequence is 13 residues long. The V gene's germline CDR1 is MDHEN and CDR2 SYDVKM. J gave up 7 bases and V 9 bases, and 8 bases lay outside the gene matches. The V call is TRBV28, the J call TRBJ1-4; 7 bases are shared with TRBD1. The receptor was derived from a human donor who had recovered from COVID-19. Sequenced: CD4+ T cells from blood, cultured in vitro. CDR3 DNA sequence: TGTGCCAGTGAACAGGGGATGCGTGAAAAACTGTTTTTT. As protein: CASEQGMREKLFF.